The subject of this entry is one TCR beta chain. What it binds is unknown. These data belong to a study of T-cell reconstitution after alpha-beta-depleted transplantation in children. Unique molecular identifiers were incorporated when the TCRbeta library was constructed. A single record per CDR3 protein comes from TCRdb applying MiXCR to the PCR reads. The sample lists about 580,000 distinct CDR3 sequences; roughly 24% were seen once. Trimming stripped 6 bases from V and 3 bases from J, with 23 bases between. In germline, CDR1 is MNHNS, CDR2 SASEGT. The CDR3 sequence is 18 residues long. Whole-study findings and limits: At around two months after transplant, the alpha-beta T cells were reportedly derived from several hundred expanded clones that came from non-depleted graft cells. There were some patients whose high TCRbeta diversity at day 60 came from surviving recipient T cells and thymic progenitors.

The V call is TRBV6-1, the J call TRBJ1-4; D is unresolved. Material: PBMCs, mostly from graft donor cells, obtained 360 days after TCRalphabeta/CD19-depleted stem cell transplant. This receptor was identified in a boy under two years old who had a stem cell transplant for acute myeloid leukemia, so the T cells may come from the graft donor. CDR3 nucleotides: TGTGCCAGCAGCCGTATAGCGAGGGTGGAAGAGCCTAATGAAAAACTGTTTTTT. The encoded protein is CASSRIARVEEPNEKLFF.